This T cell receptor beta chain comes out of a study of T cell repertoires in cytomegalovirus infection. Germline V gene lookup returns CDR1 MDHEN and CDR2 SYDVKM. This CDR3 is built from 14 residues. V shed 10 bases, J shed 8 bases, and the junction held 13 bases outside the gene matches. Using its own MiXCR run on the reads, TCRdb lists one record per CDR3 protein. This sample has tens of thousands of distinct CDR3 sequences; roughly 44% occur once, and the top ten carry approximately 95%. A remark on this clonotype: As yet, its antigen is unknown.

This TCR came from a human donor in good health (CMV status not recorded). Some clones in this sample may be carry-over from other donors' samples. This sequence joins TRBV28 and TRBJ2-1, with 8 bases identical to TRBD1. Sample: CD8+ T cells from cultured PBMCs, taken from culture after CMV antigen stimulation. This chain's CDR3 is CAIPRTGLSDEQFF. The CDR3 region has the DNA TGTGCCATCCCGCGGACAGGGCTCAGCGATGAGCAGTTCTTC.